The text below deals with one T cell receptor (beta chain). Its antigen is not known. The time point is: blood at routine non-recurrence follow-up after resection. Each TCR cDNA molecule carried a unique molecular identifier. Using its own MiXCR run on the 5' RACE reads, TCRdb lists one record per CDR3 protein. The sample includes about 110,000 distinct CDR3 sequences, about a tenth of them seen just once. The data stem from a study of spatial heterogeneity in lung cancer. About the research overall: The donor group consisted of around 77 patients who had untreated, early-stage non-small cell lung cancer. Those follow-up PBMC samples that were available underwent sequencing, at a median interval of about 22 months following resection. Study-wide results and limits: Follow-up blood showed ubiquitous expanded tumor TCRs less than blood at resection did.

This TCR was sampled from a female donor with early-stage non-small cell lung cancer. Sequenced here: PBMCs, sampled at follow-up.

Here the CDR3 reads CASSRQSGNTIYF. The CDR3 region has the DNA TGTGCCAGCAGTCGACAGTCTGGAAACACCATATATTTT. The rearrangement uses TRBV28 and TRBJ1-3, with a tentative D call TRBD1 (5 bases). Germline V gives CDR1 MDHEN, CDR2 SYDVKM. CDR3 length equals 13 residues. Trimming took 5 bases from V and 1 from J, leaving 6 bases between them.